Shown below are 7 T cell receptor beta chains from a single sample sequenced in a study of cytomegalovirus exposure and HLA in healthy donors. Primers for the PCR totalled 60 Vbeta and 13 Jbeta. Sequencing used immunoSEQ multiplex PCR; TCRdb keeps in-frame clones, though not all of them. The profile covers about 190,000 clones, with 81% appearing a single time and 3.5% to 4% taken by the ten largest. Specimen: PBMCs. The receptors stem from a man aged 45 to 65 in good health and CMV-seronegative.

The chain joins TRBV7-2 to TRBJ2-5; 8 bases line up with TRBD2. CDR1 is SGHTA, CDR2 FQGNSA, per germline. V lost 7 bases and J lost 4; bases outside the gene matches: 14. This CDR3 is built from 16 residues. In DNA, the CDR3 is TGTGCCAGCATAACCGGGGGGGAGGGGTGGGTAGAGACCCAGTACTTC. Translation gives CASITGGEGWVETQYF.

The V gene is TRBV7-9, the J gene TRBJ2-5; TRBD2 matches at 9 bases. Germline trimming cut 8 bases from V and 3 bases from J; bases unmatched to any gene: 1. The CDR3 loop spans 12 amino acids. The germline V gene encodes CDR1 SEHNR and CDR2 FQNEAQ (reference sequence). The CDR3 is CASERGEETQYF. The CDR3 DNA is TGTGCCAGCGAGCGGGGGGAAGAGACCCAGTACTTC.

Written as DNA, the CDR3 is TGTGCCAGCAGCACCCGGGACAGGGACTATGGCTACACCTTC. This gives the protein CASSTRDRDYGYTF. This rearrangement joins TRBV7-9 to TRBJ1-2; 9 bases map to TRBD1. V gave up 5 bases and J gave up 3 bases; unmatched junction bases: 4. CDR1 and CDR2 from the germline V gene are SEHNR and FQNEAQ (reference sequence). This CDR3 has 14 amino acids.

The genes are TRBV27 and TRBJ1-1, with D uncertain. The CDR3 has 15 residues. V dropped 4 bases and J dropped 4 bases, with 16 bases sitting between them. CDR1 and CDR2 from the germline V gene are MNHEY and SMNVEV (reference sequence). The CDR3 spells CASSSSAGGSTEAFF. The CDR3 DNA sequence: TGTGCCAGCAGTTCATCCGCAGGAGGGAGCACTGAAGCTTTCTTT.

J is TRBJ2-1 and V is TRBV9; possible D gene TRBD2, 6 bases. This CDR3 comprises 14 residues. CDR1 SGDLS and CDR2 YYNGEE come from the germline V gene. V was trimmed by 6 bases and J by 0 bases, leaving 10 bases between them. CDR3 region: CASNTGSSYNEQFF. In DNA form, the CDR3 reads TGTGCCAGCAATACCGGGAGCTCCTACAATGAGCAGTTCTTC.

V usage is TRBV10-3 and J usage is TRBJ2-7; 11 bases are shared with TRBD1. Germline loops: CDR1 ENHRY, CDR2 SYGVKD. This CDR3 is 13 amino acids long. J was trimmed by 7 bases and V by 6 bases; bases with no gene match: 5. CDR3 nucleotide sequence: TGTGCCATCAGGGACAGGGGGCTGTGGGAGCAGTACTTC. Its protein is CAIRDRGLWEQYF.

The genes are TRBV18 and TRBJ2-7; D may be TRBD2 (5 bases). CDR3 size: 14 residues. Trimming removed 5 bases from V and 5 bases from J, with 16 bases in between. The germline gives CDR1 KGHSH, CDR2 LQKENI. The CDR3 sequence: CASSSYREEDEQYF. In DNA form, the CDR3 reads TGTGCCAGCTCATCCTACAGAGAGGAGGACGAGCAGTACTTC.